Detailed here is one T cell receptor (beta chain). As yet, its antigen is unknown. CDR3 length equals 16 residues. Germline V lookup: CDR1 ENHRY, CDR2 SYGVKD. The germline V and J ends were trimmed by 0 bases and 8 bases, with 19 bases remaining between them. The data belong to a study of cytomegalovirus exposure and HLA in healthy donors. Study outcomes and limitations: Most TCR sequences were uncommon, yet certain public TCRs appeared in many donors. In vitro testing confirmed three CMV-associated chains as specific for CMV antigens.

The PCR was carried out with 60 Vbeta primers and 13 Jbeta primers. The assay was immunoSEQ multiplex PCR, and TCRdb's table has in-frame clones only and misses some. This table has about 160,000 clones, less than 80% appearing once. The donors were healthy bone marrow donors. This clonotype was sampled from a man aged 35 to 55 in good health and CMV-seronegative. The specimen was PBMCs. This chain uses TRBV10-3 with TRBJ1-2, with D hard to call. The CDR3 coding sequence is TGTGCCATCAGTGAGTCGGGAGGATTAAAGGGTGAAGGCTACACCTTC. It yields the protein CAISESGGLKGEGYTF.